The T cell receptor beta chain described here comes from a study of CD4 and CD8 cells across lung adenocarcinoma regions. Each CDR3 protein gets one entry after TCRdb re-called the PCR reads with MiXCR. Of approximately 9,000 distinct CDR3 sequences detected, 46% appear once; the ten largest clones hold around 17%. This clonotype was counted once. Samples came from patients with localized non-small cell lung adenocarcinoma. The CDR3 is 11 amino acids. CDR1 is SGHVS, CDR2 FQNEAQ, per germline. The gene calls are TRBV7-8 and TRBJ2-3; D gene uncertain. TRBJ2-7 explains the end of the DNA better; the J call may be wrong. This clonotype originated in a female donor with lung adenocarcinoma. The CD4 and CD8 labels of this study may be unreliable. Sequenced material: CD4+ T cells from the margin of a lung tumor. The CDR3 sequence is CASSLQLEQYF. The CDR3 DNA is TGTGCCAGCAGCTTACAGCTCGAGCAGTACTTC.